Below are 27 T cell receptor beta chains sequenced from a single sample in a study of T-cell reconstitution after alpha-beta-depleted transplantation in children. The library targeted TCRbeta and was prepared with unique molecular identifiers. TCRdb called the PCR reads again in MiXCR, with one record for every CDR3 protein. The sample includes around 200,000 distinct CDR3 sequences, about 9.5% seen only once; the top ten take 5% to 7%. This specimen consisted of PBMCs from the stem cell graft donor, obtained from the stem cell graft. Receptor source: a human donor who donated a stem cell graft to a child with acute lymphoblastic leukemia.

The chain couples TRBV19 to TRBJ2-5; D might be TRBD2 (5 bases). This CDR3 has 16 amino acids. Trimming took 2 bases from V and 4 from J, leaving 17 bases between them. Germline CDR1 and CDR2: LNHDA and SQIVND (reference sequence). CDR3 DNA sequence: TGTGCCAGTAGTATAAGCACAGCGAAGCGGATAGAGACCCAGTACTTC. It codes for CASSISTAKRIETQYF.

The chain carries TRBV11-2 and TRBJ1-5; D not resolved. CDR1 is SGHAT and CDR2 is FQNNGV in the germline V gene. V lost 5 bases, J lost 0 bases, and 20 bases lay in between. The CDR3 runs 18 residues. CDR3 loop: CASSRLQIGPYSNQPQHF. CDR3 DNA: TGTGCCAGCAGCAGGCTCCAAATAGGACCCTATAGCAATCAGCCCCAGCATTTT.

The gene calls are TRBV20-1 and TRBJ2-7, with a possible D match to TRBD1 (6 bases). CDR3 size: 13 residues. CDR1 and CDR2 (germline): DFQATT, SNEGSKA (reference sequence). V lost 6 bases to trimming and J lost 0 bases, with 12 bases between them. In DNA form, the CDR3 reads TGCAGTGCCGACAGGATTAGCTCCTACGAGCAGTACTTC. Its translation is CSADRISSYEQYF.

This clonotype occurred many times. The J gene is TRBJ1-5, the V gene TRBV20-1; TRBD1 might be the D (6 bases). The CDR3 loop spans 14 amino acids. The germline V gene has CDR1 DFQATT and CDR2 SNEGSKA (reference sequence). V was pared by 3 bases and J by 3 bases, with 12 bases between. The CDR3 nucleotides read TGCAGTGCTAGGTCGGGGGGGGCCAATCAGCCCCAGCATTTT. As protein: CSARSGGANQPQHF.

This clonotype was observed a handful of times. The rearrangement joins TRBV5-1 to TRBJ1-5, with 12 bases lining up with TRBD1. Germline V gives CDR1 SGHRS, CDR2 YFSETQ. The CDR3 is 19 residues long. V dropped 3 bases and J dropped 6; count of bases not matched to a gene: 16. CDR3 coding DNA: TGCGCCAGCAGCTACCACCCCACATCCGGGACAGGGGGCGGTCAGCCCCAGCATTTT. Protein sequence: CASSYHPTSGTGGGQPQHF.

The V gene is TRBV20-1, the J gene TRBJ2-5, with TRBD1 as a possible D gene (5 bases). The V gene's germline CDR1 is DFQATT and CDR2 SNEGSKA (reference sequence). V was cut by 0 bases and J by 1 base, with 9 bases left in between. This CDR3 is 14 amino acids long. The CDR3: CSARDGAAQETQYF. The CDR3 DNA reads TGCAGTGCTAGAGATGGGGCAGCCCAAGAGACCCAGTACTTC.

Concerning this clonotype itself: The junction departs from the called germline gene at one end, perhaps through a read error. The chain joins TRBV6-1 to TRBJ2-2; D call uncertain. The CDR3 totals 13 residues. Looked up from germline, CDR1 is MNHNS and CDR2 is SASEGT. CDR3 sequence (DNA): TGTGCCAGCAGCGAAGCTTTAAGCCGGGAGCTGTTTTTT. Translating gives CASSEALSRELFF.

This clonotype has just a few counts. This chain uses TRBV3-1 with TRBJ1-2, with D tentatively TRBD1 (5 bases). The V gene lost 0 bases and the J gene lost 6 bases, with 20 bases spanning the gap. CDR1 is LGHDT and CDR2 is YNNKEL in the germline V gene (reference sequence). This CDR3 contains 17 residues. The CDR3 nucleotides read TGTGCCAGCAGCCAAGATTCAAAAGGGGTGCGCGTCGATGGCTACACCTTC. Translation: CASSQDSKGVRVDGYTF.

The CDR3: CSARDRAGYGYTF. CDR3 nucleotide sequence: TGCAGTGCTAGAGATCGAGCAGGATATGGCTACACCTTC. This sequence joins TRBV20-1 and TRBJ1-2, with D unclear. Germline CDR1 is DFQATT and CDR2 is SNEGSKA (reference sequence). The CDR3 totals 13 residues. Trimming removed 0 bases at V and 5 bases at J, with 10 bases between.

This sequence joins TRBV5-6 and TRBJ2-7; either TRBD1 or TRBD2 may supply D (5 bases each). Germline V CDR1 and CDR2: SGHDT, YYEEEE. The CDR3 runs 12 residues. Deletions cut 4 bases from V and 4 bases from J, with 9 bases between. The DNA for the CDR3 is TGTGCCAGCAGCCGAGGGGCATACGAGCAGTACTTC. Its translation: CASSRGAYEQYF.

This clonotype occurred a few times. The rearrangement uses TRBV5-1 and TRBJ2-7; a weak D match, TRBD2 (7 bases). Per the germline V gene, CDR1 is SGHRS and CDR2 is YFSETQ. V gave up 0 bases and J gave up 6 bases, with 13 bases separating them. The CDR3 sequence is 14 residues long. CDR3 protein: CASSLEGGRTEQYF. In DNA, the CDR3 is TGCGCCAGCAGCTTGGAGGGGGGGAGGACCGAGCAGTACTTC.

This clonotype was recorded at least ten times. The chain has TRBV12-3 or TRBV12-4 and TRBJ1-4, with D uncertain. CDR3 length: 15 residues. The V and J ends lost 1 base and 0 bases respectively, with 6 bases between them. The CDR3 sequence is CASSLGPATNEKLFF. The DNA of the CDR3 is TGTGCCAGCAGTTTAGGTCCCGCAACTAATGAAAAACTGTTTTTT.

This clonotype was observed a handful of times. The chain links TRBV12-3 or TRBV12-4 to TRBJ1-5, with TRBD1 as a possible D gene (6 bases). Deletions cut 5 bases from V and 0 bases from J, with 20 bases between. The CDR3 spans 18 residues. The CDR3 loop reads CASSIREGGDFSNQPQHF. CDR3 bases: TGTGCCAGCAGTATCCGAGAGGGGGGCGATTTTAGCAATCAGCCCCAGCATTTT.

The genes are TRBV12-3 or TRBV12-4 and TRBJ2-5; no reliable D call. The CDR3 loop spans 13 amino acids. V gave up 11 bases and J gave up 2 bases, with 15 bases separating them. Written as DNA, the CDR3 is TGTGCCTCTCGTGTCATCGGGCAAGAGACCCAGTACTTC. Its translation is CASRVIGQETQYF.

This clonotype has only a few counts. The chain links TRBV2 to TRBJ2-7; D is perhaps TRBD1 (5 bases). The germline gives CDR1 SNHLY, CDR2 FYNNEI. Trimming shortened V by 3 bases and J by 6 bases, and 9 bases separated the two germline ends. CDR3 length: 12 residues. The CDR3 DNA follows: TGTGCCAGCAGTGACCTCAGGGCCGAGCAGTACTTC. It translates to CASSDLRAEQYF.

There are a few counts of this clonotype. The V and J genes are TRBV30 and TRBJ2-1; 12 bases match TRBD2. Germline values: CDR1 GTSNPN, CDR2 SVGIG (reference sequence). The CDR3 totals 14 residues. Trimming removed 5 bases from V and 12 bases from J; junction bases left unmatched: 11. The CDR3 sequence is CAWGKGLAGKRQFF. The CDR3 coding sequence is TGTGCCTGGGGAAAAGGACTAGCGGGGAAACGGCAGTTCTTC.

This chain links TRBV20-1 with TRBJ1-2, with a weak D call TRBD1 (6 bases). In germline, CDR1 is DFQATT, CDR2 SNEGSKA (reference sequence). This CDR3 comprises 12 residues. Trimming removed 5 bases at V and 4 bases at J, with 11 bases between. The chain's CDR3 is CSAGQITYGYTF. CDR3 sequence (DNA): TGCAGTGCTGGACAGATCACCTATGGCTACACCTTC.

This clonotype was seen repeatedly, ten times or more. The V call is TRBV28, the J call TRBJ1-5; perhaps TRBD1 as D (6 bases). Germline values: CDR1 MDHEN, CDR2 SYDVKM. Trimming left V 3 bases short and J 4 bases short, with 13 bases between. The CDR3 covers 15 residues. CDR3 coding DNA: TGTGCCAGCAGTTTCTGGGGGCAGAGAAATCAGCCCCAGCATTTT. Amino acid sequence: CASSFWGQRNQPQHF.

The table lists this clonotype with a few counts. The rearrangement uses TRBV7-9 and TRBJ2-3; the match to TRBD2 covers 11 bases. The germline V gene encodes CDR1 SEHNR and CDR2 FQNEAQ (reference sequence). The V gene end was trimmed by 5 bases and the J gene end by 5 bases; junction bases not matched to a gene: 6. This CDR3 spans 15 amino acids. The chain's CDR3 is CASSPSGGYVDTQYF. CDR3 coding DNA: TGTGCCAGCAGCCCTAGCGGGGGGTATGTAGATACGCAGTATTTT.

There are many counts of this clonotype. This chain links TRBV5-1 with TRBJ1-1; TRBD1 aligns across 9 bases. Germline loops: CDR1 SGHRS, CDR2 YFSETQ. The junction had 4 bases not matched to a gene; V was cut back by 4 bases and J by 0 bases. CDR3 length: 15 residues. The chain's CDR3 is CASSTGTGMNTEAFF. The CDR3, as DNA: TGCGCCAGCAGCACCGGGACAGGGATGAACACTGAAGCTTTCTTT.

Comments on this clonotype: Possible read error: a much larger clone is one base away. This rearrangement joins TRBV20-1 to TRBJ1-1; D uncertain. This CDR3 contains 11 residues. Germline CDR1 DFQATT, CDR2 SNEGSKA (reference sequence). Trimming left V 4 bases short and J 4 bases short, with 7 bases between. In DNA form, the CDR3 reads TGCAGTGCTACCCAGAGCACTGAAGCTTTCTTT. Translating it yields CSATQSTEAFF.

This clonotype occurred a few times. Here the CDR3 reads CASSWPSGGLMNTEAFF. The CDR3, as DNA: TGTGCCAGCAGTTGGCCTTCAGGGGGCCTAATGAACACTGAAGCTTTCTTT. The V call is TRBV6-2 or TRBV6-3, the J call TRBJ1-1; 8 nucleotides align to TRBD1. V lost 4 bases, J lost 0 bases, and 10 bases stayed unmatched. Germline V gene lookup returns CDR1 MNHEY and CDR2 SVGEGT. The CDR3 contains 17 residues.

This clonotype has more than one count but fewer than ten. V usage is TRBV5-1 and J usage is TRBJ2-5; possibly TRBD1 or TRBD2 for D (5 bases each). Trimming removed 3 bases at V and 0 bases at J, with 12 bases between. The CDR3 is 15 residues long. Germline V gene lookup returns CDR1 SGHRS and CDR2 YFSETQ. This CDR3 reads CASSWDGSNQETQYF. DNA for the CDR3: TGCGCCAGCAGCTGGGACGGCAGTAACCAAGAGACCCAGTACTTC.

This clonotype was detected ten times or more. The J gene is TRBJ2-1, the V gene TRBV12-3 or TRBV12-4; perhaps TRBD2 as D (5 bases). The CDR3 covers 13 residues. Between the trimmed V and J ends, which lost 5 bases and 5 bases, there was a span of 10 bases. CDR3 sequence (DNA): TGTGCCAGCAGTCGTCTAGCTGACAATGAGCAGTTCTTC. It codes for CASSRLADNEQFF.

This clonotype was recorded at least ten times. This chain connects TRBV2 to TRBJ2-7, with unresolved D. CDR1 and CDR2 (germline): SNHLY, FYNNEI. V lost 5 bases, J lost 2 bases, and 10 bases lay in between. The CDR3 runs to 13 residues. CDR3 in DNA: TGTGCCAGCAGTAGCTGGGCAGCCTACGAGCAGTACTTC. This encodes CASSSWAAYEQYF.

Note on this clonotype: With a much larger clone just one base away, this may be a read error. Here the CDR3 omits its conserved ending phenylalanine or tryptophan, so a read error is the likely source. This chain connects TRBV7-2 to TRBJ1-1; D perhaps matches TRBD1 (5 bases). V shed 5 bases and J shed 1 base, with 11 bases lying between them. From germline, CDR1 is SGHTA and CDR2 FQGNSA. This CDR3 has 14 residues. The CDR3 reads CASSLGGRNTEAFL. The CDR3, as DNA: TGTGCCAGCAGCCTGGGGGGAAGGAACACTGAAGCTTTCTTA.

In its sample, this clonotype was seen many times. The V and J genes are TRBV12-3 or TRBV12-4 and TRBJ1-4, with 8 bases fitting TRBD1. CDR3 length: 14 amino acids. Trimming removed 6 bases from V and 6 bases from J; junction bases left unmatched: 6. The DNA of the CDR3 is TGTGCCAGCAGAGCCGGGACAGGTTATGAAAAACTGTTTTTT. It specifies CASRAGTGYEKLFF.